The 5 T cell receptor beta chains below come from one sample, sequenced in a study of T-cell memory formation after mild COVID-19. One entry per CDR3 protein results from TCRdb running MiXCR on the 5' RACE reads. The data contain some 250,000 distinct CDR3 sequences, around 10% of them singletons. The sample comprised PBMCs or a T cell subset sorted from them (not recorded which). These receptors came from a man between 18 and 29 years old who had mild COVID-19 (a few samples of this study predate the infection). Cell type and time point are not known.

The rearrangement joins TRBV24-1 to TRBJ2-1; D ambiguous. In germline, CDR1 is KGHDR, CDR2 SFDVKD. Trimming took 9 bases from V and 10 from J, leaving 9 bases between them. This CDR3 is 10 amino acids long. CDR3 residues: CATQGQEQFF. The CDR3 DNA reads as TGTGCCACCCAAGGCCAGGAGCAGTTCTTC.

The rearrangement links TRBV4-2 to TRBJ2-1; D is uncertain. V lost 0 bases to trimming and J lost 10 bases, with 10 bases between them. Germline V gene lookup returns CDR1 LGHNA and CDR2 YNFKEQ. This CDR3 is 13 amino acids long. This CDR3 is CASSQDLGREQFF. DNA for the CDR3: TGTGCCAGCAGCCAAGATCTGGGCAGGGAGCAGTTCTTC.

In this sample, this clonotype turned up a few times. The chain is built from TRBV7-9 and TRBJ2-7, with 7 bases fitting TRBD2. Germline V lookup: CDR1 SEHNR, CDR2 FQNEAQ (reference sequence). V gave up 5 bases and J gave up 5 bases; unmatched junction bases: 6. The CDR3 is made up of 13 amino acids. The CDR3 coding sequence is TGTGCCAGCAGCCAACGGCGGGGGAACGAGCAGTACTTC. Amino acids: CASSQRRGNEQYF.

The V call is TRBV9, the J call TRBJ2-1, with TRBD2 matching 14 bases. Germline V gene sequence: CDR1 SGDLS, CDR2 YYNGEE. V lost 3 bases and J lost 9; bases outside the gene matches: 11. This CDR3 is built from 17 residues. CDR3: CASSGPGTSGGGREQFF. DNA of the CDR3: TGTGCCAGCAGCGGACCCGGGACTAGCGGGGGAGGTCGTGAGCAGTTCTTC.

At least ten counts were recorded for this clonotype. The CDR3 sequence is CASSQLGSGYEQYF. The CDR3 nucleotides read TGCGCCAGCAGCCAGCTGGGTAGCGGCTACGAGCAGTACTTC. The chain joins TRBV4-1 to TRBJ2-7; TRBD2 might be the D (6 bases). Trimming pared 3 bases from V and 3 bases from J, leaving 12 bases between. The CDR3 is 14 residues long. Germline V gene lookup returns CDR1 MGHRA and CDR2 YSYEKL.